The 19 T cell receptor beta chains below come from one sample, sequenced in a study of liver allograft versus peripheral blood T cells. Overall study context: Recipients' peripheral blood served as the comparator for T cell receptor repertoires in transplanted livers.

TCRdb itself ran the reads through MiXCR, one entry per CDR3 protein. Here the sample spans some 10,000 distinct CDR3 sequences, roughly 20% being singletons. Receptors were obtained from a human patient who had a liver transplant. Part of the T cells may come from the graft donor.

By sample share, this clonotype is medium-sized. The V and J genes are TRBV10-3 and TRBJ1-1, with D possibly TRBD1 on 5 matching bases. V was cut by 3 bases and J by 5 bases, with 7 bases left in between. The CDR3 contains 12 residues. Germline assignment: CDR1 ENHRY and CDR2 SYGVKD. This CDR3 reads CAISDRETEAFF. CDR3 nucleotide sequence: TGTGCCATCAGTGACAGGGAGACTGAAGCTTTCTTT.

This clonotype was counted ten times or more. V gene TRBV7-2 combines with J gene TRBJ1-2; tentative D call: TRBD1 (5 bases). The CDR3 has 14 residues. V lost 2 bases and J 6 bases, leaving 13 bases between the germline ends. The germline V gene has CDR1 SGHTA and CDR2 FQGNSA. CDR3 loop: CASSLRGGPNGYTF. As DNA, the CDR3 is TGTGCCAGCAGCTTACGGGGGGGACCAAATGGCTACACCTTC. Looking up the rest from reference TRBV7-2 and TRBJ1-2 gives the full variable domain: GAGVSQSPSNKVTEKGKDVELRCDPISGHTALYWYRQSLGQGLEFLIYFQGNSAPDKSGLPSDRFSAERTGGSVSTLTIQRTQQEDSAVYLCASSLRGGPNGYTFGSGTRLTVV.

Worth noting for this clonotype: This CDR3 is missing its conserved last phenylalanine or tryptophan, likely due to a read error. The J gene is TRBJ1-2, the V gene TRBV6-5; D call uncertain. The V gene's germline CDR1 is MNHEY and CDR2 SVGAGI. V dropped 6 bases and J dropped 6 bases, with 17 bases sitting between them. This CDR3 contains 14 residues. In DNA, the CDR3 is TGTGCCAGCAGAGCCAGCCTCTCCGGGCATGGCTACACCCTC. Its translation: CASRASLSGHGYTL.

This clonotype is medium-sized (0.01 to 0.1%) in the sample. The chain has TRBV10-3 and TRBJ1-3; D gene ambiguous. This CDR3 contains 13 residues. Germline CDR1 is ENHRY and CDR2 is SYGVKD. V lost 3 bases to trimming and J lost 2 bases, with 5 bases between them. CDR3 amino acids: CAISELTGNTIYF. The CDR3 coding sequence is TGTGCCATCAGTGAATTGACTGGAAACACCATATATTTT.

The chain is built from TRBV12-5 and TRBJ2-3, with 9 bases lining up with TRBD2. This CDR3 is built from 15 residues. CDR1 and CDR2 (germline): LGHNT, FRNRAP. V lost 6 bases and J lost 2; bases outside the gene matches: 6. CDR3 in amino acids: CASGRLAGNTDTQYF. In nucleotides, the CDR3 is TGTGCTAGTGGACGTCTAGCGGGGAACACAGATACGCAGTATTTT. Looking up the rest from reference TRBV12-5 and TRBJ2-3 gives the full variable domain: DARVTQTPRHKVTEMGQEVTMRCQPILGHNTVFWYRQTMMQGLELLAYFRNRAPLDDSGMPKDRFSAEMPDATLATLKIQPSEPRDSAVYFCASGRLAGNTDTQYFGPGTRLTVL.

In this sample, this clonotype is medium-sized. The chain couples TRBV19 to TRBJ1-5; D might be TRBD1 (6 bases). The CDR3 is 15 residues long. Germline loops: CDR1 LNHDA, CDR2 SQIVND (reference sequence). V was pared by 5 bases and J by 0 bases, with 11 bases between. The CDR3 sequence: CASSLDRLSNQPQHF. The CDR3 bases are TGTGCCAGTAGTCTGGACAGACTTAGCAATCAGCCCCAGCATTTT. Filled out from reference TRBV19 and TRBJ1-5, the complete variable domain reads DGGITQSPKYLFRKEGQNVTLSCEQNLNHDAMYWYRQDPGQGLRLIYYSQIVNDFQKGDIAEGYSVSREKKESFPLTVTSAQKNPTAFYLCASSLDRLSNQPQHFGDGTRLSIL.

The DNA of the CDR3 is TGTGCCAGCAGTGTACAGGGGGCGAGGGGTGAAGCTTTCTTT. Protein product: CASSVQGARGEAFF. V usage is TRBV12-3 or TRBV12-4 and J usage is TRBJ1-1; 9 positions agree with TRBD1. After removal of 5 bases from V and 7 bases from J, the junction contained 8 bases not matched to a gene. CDR3 length: 14 amino acids.

By share of the sample, this clonotype is medium-sized. The chain couples TRBV6-6 to TRBJ1-5; perhaps TRBD1 as D (5 bases). Trimming cost V 0 bases and J 8 bases, with 8 bases left between them. Germline V gene data show CDR1 as MNHNY and CDR2 as SVGAGI (reference sequence). The CDR3 contains 13 residues. The CDR3 spells CASSYSGVEPQHF. CDR3 nucleotides: TGTGCCAGCAGTTACTCGGGGGTGGAGCCCCAGCATTTT.

Judged by abundance, this clonotype is medium-sized. The rearrangement joins TRBV18 to TRBJ2-1, with 12 nucleotides matching TRBD1. Per germline, CDR1 KGHSH and CDR2 LQKENI. CDR3 length: 15 residues. The V segment lost 2 bases and the J segment 8 bases; nucleotides outside the gene matches: 4. The CDR3 bases are TGTGCCAGCTCACCAGGGACAGGGGGCTGGCATGAGCAGTTCTTC. It is translated as CASSPGTGGWHEQFF.

Regarding this clonotype: A much larger clone is a single base away; this may be a read error. The V call is TRBV27, the J call TRBJ1-1, with unresolved D. V lost 3 bases, J lost 7 bases, and 12 bases lay in between. The germline V gene encodes CDR1 MNHEY and CDR2 SMNVEV (reference sequence). The CDR3 totals 13 residues. CDR3 coding DNA: TGTGCCAGCAGTTTTCGGGGAGACAATGAAGCTTTCTTT. It yields the protein CASSFRGDNEAFF.

This clonotype is classed as medium-sized. V is TRBV27 and J is TRBJ1-1; D may be TRBD1 (6 bases). This CDR3 comprises 13 residues. The germline CDR1 and CDR2 sequences are MNHEY and SMNVEV (reference sequence). Trimming removed 10 bases at V and 6 bases at J, with 18 bases between. Here the CDR3 reads CATRGQLIPEAFF. In DNA, the CDR3 is TGTGCCACCAGGGGACAACTTATCCCTGAAGCTTTCTTT.

By frequency in the sample, this clonotype is medium-sized (0.01 to 0.1%). The V call is TRBV18, the J call TRBJ1-1; D is unresolved. In germline, CDR1 is KGHSH, CDR2 LQKENI. The length of the CDR3 is 15 residues. Trimming removed 2 bases at V and 1 base at J, with 11 bases between. In DNA form, the CDR3 reads TGTGCCAGCTCACCAACACGGCAGGCGAACACTGAAGCTTTCTTT. Residues: CASSPTRQANTEAFF.

On this clonotype itself: This may be a read error: a much more frequent sequence differs by one nucleotide. The chain recombines TRBV6-2 or TRBV6-3 with TRBJ1-2; D is perhaps TRBD1 (6 bases). Germline V gene lookup returns CDR1 MNHEY and CDR2 SVGEGT. The ends were cut back, 7 bases at V and 7 bases at J, with 16 bases in the middle. This CDR3 spans 13 amino acids. The DNA of the CDR3 is TGTGCCAGCACCCACGGGGGGCTGAGTGGCTACACCTTC. Protein: CASTHGGLSGYTF.

As for this clonotype: Possible read error: a much larger clone is one base away. The CDR3 DNA is TGTGCCAGCAGTTACCCAACAGGGGGGTCTAACTATGGCTACACCTTC. Its protein is CASSYPTGGSNYGYTF. The V and J genes are TRBV6-5 and TRBJ1-2; 8 bases agree with TRBD1. CDR3 length equals 16 residues. The germline V gene has CDR1 MNHEY and CDR2 SVGAGI. V lost 2 bases, J lost 0 bases, and 5 bases stayed unmatched.

This chain connects TRBV6-5 to TRBJ2-7; D may be TRBD2 (6 bases). In germline, CDR1 is MNHEY, CDR2 SVGAGI. V was clipped by 6 bases and J by 1 base, with 22 bases between them. This CDR3 is 17 amino acids long. The CDR3 coding sequence is TGTGCCAGCAGCCCGGGACTCGGCAAAGTTGGGTCCTACGAGCAGTACTTC. This gives the protein CASSPGLGKVGSYEQYF.

This clonotype has ten or more counts. The chain employs TRBV14 and TRBJ1-6; weak D call: TRBD1 (6 bases). The V gene's germline CDR1 is SGHDN and CDR2 FVKESK. V was pared by 3 bases and J by 8 bases, with 20 bases between. The CDR3 consists of 17 residues. CDR3 DNA: TGTGCCAGCAGCCACCGGGACACCCGATCCCCCTATTCACCCCTCCACTTT. As protein: CASSHRDTRSPYSPLHF.

This clonotype was observed many times. The chain employs TRBV5-6 and TRBJ2-1, with 8 positions matching TRBD2. J was trimmed by 3 bases and V by 1 base; bases with no gene match: 9. The CDR3 covers 17 residues. The germline V gene encodes CDR1 SGHDT and CDR2 YYEEEE. CDR3 bases: TGTGCCAGCAGCTTGCTGACGGGGGGGCTTTACTACAATGAGCAGTTCTTC. Protein product: CASSLLTGGLYYNEQFF.

By sample share, this clonotype is medium-sized. This chain joins TRBV10-3 and TRBJ1-6, with TRBD1 matching over 9 bases. The CDR3 totals 20 residues. The J segment lost 6 bases and the V segment lost 6 bases, leaving 21 bases of the junction unmatched. The germline gives CDR1 ENHRY, CDR2 SYGVKD. The CDR3 is CAIRYDTGGVGSTPNSPLHF. CDR3 nucleotides: TGTGCCATCAGATACGACACAGGGGGCGTCGGGTCGACCCCTAATTCACCCCTCCACTTT.

The chain is built from TRBV19 and TRBJ2-7, with a weak D call TRBD2 (5 bases). The CDR3 consists of 12 residues. Germline CDR1 is LNHDA and CDR2 is SQIVND (reference sequence). Trimming pared 5 bases from V and 2 bases from J, leaving 7 bases between. CDR3 nucleotide sequence: TGTGCCAGTAGTTCCGGGGCCTACGAGCAGTACTTC. Translated: CASSSGAYEQYF.